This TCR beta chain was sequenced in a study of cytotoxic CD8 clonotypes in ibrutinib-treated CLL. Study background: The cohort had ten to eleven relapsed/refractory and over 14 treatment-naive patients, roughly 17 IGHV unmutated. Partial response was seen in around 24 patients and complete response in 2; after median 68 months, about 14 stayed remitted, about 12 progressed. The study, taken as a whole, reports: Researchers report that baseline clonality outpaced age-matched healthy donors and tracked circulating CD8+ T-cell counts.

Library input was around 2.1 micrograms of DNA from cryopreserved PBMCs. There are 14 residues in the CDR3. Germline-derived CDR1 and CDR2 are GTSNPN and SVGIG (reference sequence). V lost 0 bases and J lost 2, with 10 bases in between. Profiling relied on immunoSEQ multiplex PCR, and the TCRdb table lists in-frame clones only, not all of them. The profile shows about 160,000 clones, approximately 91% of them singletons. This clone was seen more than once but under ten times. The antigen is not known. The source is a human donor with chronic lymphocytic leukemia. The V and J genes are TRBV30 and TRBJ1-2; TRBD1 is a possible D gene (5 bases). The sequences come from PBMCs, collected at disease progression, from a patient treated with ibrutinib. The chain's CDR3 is CAWSVYRQNYGYTF. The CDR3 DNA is TGTGCCTGGAGTGTATATCGACAGAACTATGGCTACACCTTC.